This T cell receptor (beta chain) is drawn from a study of shared clonotypes between healthy human individuals (dated by TCRdb to 2019 to 2021). Some background on the complete study: The cohort included a few men and a couple of women between 18 and 49 years of age. For each donor, three plates each were used for CD4 naive and CD4 memory, two plates were used for CD8 naive, and one plate was used for CD8 memory. To estimate repertoire size and how much clonotype sharing occurs between individuals, the study deeply sequenced the blood TCR repertoires of several healthy adults. Different laboratories and diverse techniques were used to prepare libraries and sequence TCR repertoires, to increase sequencing depth and limit assay-specific biases. Between about 0.94 and 10 billion PBMCs per donor were obtained by leukapheresis.

The donors were healthy, HIV-negative adults with no recently reported acute infections or vaccinations. Every donor was a Caucasian adult living in Nashville, Tennessee, USA. CD4+ T cells were enriched by magnetic negative selection; naive cells were then positively selected on CD45RA, and the negative fraction formed the memory subset. Blood was obtained by leukapheresis, after which PBMCs were separated by Ficoll-Histopaque density gradient centrifugation and cryopreserved in liquid nitrogen vapor phase. Analytical flow cytometry was used to check the purity and quantity of each magnetically sorted T cell population. Genomic DNA was isolated from every sorted fraction and measured by UV absorbance on a Nanodrop 2000c. TCR CDR3 regions were amplified from genomic DNA by multiplex PCR using the deep immunoSEQ assay. Extracted genomic DNA from each cell subset was spread evenly across all wells of several immunoSEQ 96-well plates, with each plate serving as a replicate. For sorted subsets, each replicate PCR was loaded with roughly 200 ng genomic DNA, equivalent to about 30,000 T cell genomes. The purified libraries were quantified using a Qubit 3.0 fluorometer, sized with a Bioanalyzer 2100, and then quantified again using the KAPA Library Quantification kit. Every immunoSEQ 96-well plate was sequenced on a dedicated single-read 150-cycle Illumina NextSeq 550 flow cell. On the authors' methods: Because the immunoSEQ output held only junctional sequences and lacked quality scores, the filtering could not match the filtering applied to full-length reads. To assign V/J genes and CDR3, sequences were annotated using PyIR, a Python wrapper for IgBLAST v1.9, with IMGT germline references. Any read was removed if the V/J assignment was weak (E-value above 1e-6), the CDR3 was missing, or the read contained stop codons, out-of-frame junctions, or ambiguous translated residues. V3J clonotypes were defined as sequences sharing the same inferred V gene, J gene, and CDR3 amino acid sequence. Percentage overlap between repertoires was calculated by dividing the number of shared unique clonotypes by the size of the smaller repertoire. Repertoire richness was assessed with RTK rarefaction, the Chao1 estimator, and Recon v2.1 estimates of unobserved clonotypes. OLGA was used to compute generation probabilities for all TCRbeta clonotypes that the gDNA method yielded from a handful of donors. TCRdb's version of the immuneACCESS table is confined to in-frame rearrangements and falls short of the full clone set. An unresolved V gene accounts for under half of the shortfall where checked; the remainder is of unknown origin. Clonal size and the V and J genes are those of that table, whereas D and trimming came from the DNA. For this sample there are 1.4 million to 1.5 million clones; around 97% appear just once. Roughly 1.2% of the sample is in the top ten clones.

What the work shows at the level of the full study, not this receptor alone: Based on pairwise subsampling, the degree of clonotype sharing among donors was expected to be affected by sequencing depth. Sampling was restricted to blood, and TCR repertoires in tissues likely differ from the TCR repertoires found in blood. Across a few donors, approximately 4.9% of naive CD4, over 3% of naive CD8, roughly 2.3% of memory CD4, and approximately 0.4% of memory CD8 clonotypes were shared. The genetic and exposure-history diversity represented was limited by the small number of donors. Naive subsets generally had larger estimated clonotype richness than memory subsets did. Rarefaction of sorted-subset datasets indicated incomplete sequencing despite the large sequencing depth. Compared with non-shared clonotypes, clonotypes shared by all four sorted-subset donors had higher generation probabilities.

V and J are truncated by 1 base and 0 bases respectively, leaving an intervening sequence of 5 bases. The CDR3 numbers 14 residues from cysteine through phenylalanine. The read is trimmed to its CDR3 DNA, 42 bases read in frame from base 1. The germline V gene encodes CDR1 MGHRA and CDR2 YSYEKL. Note on this clone: The clone's antigen remains unknown. No per-base quality is available; no much larger clone lies one base away.

The receptor's source is a man aged 25 to 40 in good health. The sample was naive CD4+ T cells sorted from blood. Taken with the paper, the label for cell subset or site translates to: CD45RA+ positively selected. This chain is built from TRBV4-1 and TRBJ2-3, with the D gene not clear enough to name. Read as DNA, the sequence is TGCGCCAGCAGCCAAGCACCTAGCACAGATACGCAGTATTTT. Translated, it reads CASSQAPSTDTQYF.